This T cell receptor (beta chain) comes out of a study of naive and memory T cell subsets. An equimolar mix of two oligonucleotides served as the beta constant-region primer for TRBC1 and TRBC2. Ligated cDNA was amplified by four rounds of PCR with nested alpha and beta constant-region primers and SP2. TCRdb ran MiXCR on the UMI-ligation and nested PCR reads and lists one entry per CDR3 protein. The sample lists fewer than 150,000 distinct CDR3 sequences; approximately 21% were seen once. CDR1 is KGHDR, CDR2 SFDVKD, per germline. The CDR3 has 16 residues. V lost 5 bases, J lost 5 bases, and 17 bases lay in between. This clonotype was counted a few times. Its target is not known. Study-wide points: Possibly reflecting memory cells re-expressing CD45RA, a few larger clonotypes occurred in naive repertoires, especially CD8. Naive and memory subsets had different power law exponents for TCR abundance. In naive cells, over 95% of TCR sequences were seen only once.

Sequences were obtained from naive CD8+ T cells from blood. This chain connects TRBV24-1 to TRBJ2-2; D is perhaps TRBD1 (7 bases). This receptor was identified in a human donor in good health. The CDR3 region is CATSASDREETGELFF. CDR3 sequence (DNA): TGTGCCACCAGTGCCTCCGACAGGGAGGAGACCGGGGAGCTGTTTTTT.